One sample yielded the 26 T cell receptor beta chains listed below, sequenced in a study of blood T cell repertoires in COVID-19. The assay was immunoSEQ multiplex PCR, and TCRdb's table has in-frame clones only and misses some. The sample has about 200,000 clones, about 86% seen once; the top ten hold around 4.5%. The sequenced sample was PBMCs or T cells enriched from blood (not recorded which). The receptors here all came from a woman aged 25 to 45 who had been exposed to COVID-19.

The chain couples TRBV6-5 to TRBJ1-3; 9 bases match TRBD1. V lost 5 bases to trimming and J lost 5 bases; unmatched junction nucleotides: 7. The CDR3 sequence is 15 residues long. Germline V gives CDR1 MNHEY, CDR2 SVGAGI. The CDR3 coding sequence is TGTGCCAGCAGTCAGGAGGGACAGGGACGAAACACCATATATTTT. It encodes CASSQEGQGRNTIYF.

V gene TRBV7-9 combines with J gene TRBJ1-4, with 7 nucleotides matching TRBD1. V dropped 8 bases and J dropped 12; count of bases not matched to a gene: 6. In germline, CDR1 is SEHNR, CDR2 FQNEAQ (reference sequence). The CDR3 covers 11 residues. This CDR3 is CASERQGELFF. The DNA for the CDR3 is TGTGCCAGCGAGAGACAGGGAGAACTGTTTTTT. Full variable domain (remainder filled in from reference TRBV7-9 and TRBJ1-4): DTGVSQNPRHKITKRGQNVTFRCDPISEHNRLYWYRQTLGQGPEFLTYFQNEAQLEKSRLLSDRFSAERPKGSFSTLEIQRTEQGDSAMYLCASERQGELFFGSGTQLSVL.

This chain joins TRBV7-8 and TRBJ2-1; 8 nucleotides agree with TRBD2. Germline V lookup: CDR1 SGHVS, CDR2 FQNEAQ. With V trimmed by 5 bases and J by 6 bases, 3 bases remained unmatched. The CDR3 length is 13 residues. CDR3 in amino acids: CASSLRGGNEQFF. CDR3 coding DNA: TGTGCCAGCAGCCTACGGGGGGGCAATGAGCAGTTCTTC.

The chain couples TRBV2 to TRBJ2-3; D gene uncertain. Germline V lookup: CDR1 SNHLY, CDR2 FYNNEI. This CDR3 has 12 residues. V lost 2 bases to trimming and J lost 5 bases, with 5 bases between them. CDR3 sequence: CASSETGDTQYF. In DNA, the CDR3 is TGTGCCAGCAGTGAAACGGGAGATACGCAGTATTTT. Variable domain in full (rest from reference TRBV2 and TRBJ2-3): EPEVTQTPSHQVTQMGQEVILRCVPISNHLYFYWYRQILGQKVEFLVSFYNNEISEKSEIFDDQFSVERPDGSNFTLKIRSTKLEDSAMYFCASSETGDTQYFGPGTRLTVL.

The chain combines TRBV7-8 with TRBJ1-6; 11 nucleotides agree with TRBD1. The CDR3 is 18 residues long. Germline lookup yields CDR1 SGHVS and CDR2 FQNEAQ. Unmatched junction bases numbered 8, after V lost 3 bases and J lost 4 bases. DNA of the CDR3: TGTGCCAGCAGCTTCCGTCCGGGACAGGGGGATTATAATTCACCCCTCCACTTT. Translation: CASSFRPGQGDYNSPLHF.

V usage is TRBV27 and J usage is TRBJ1-2; 10 bases map to TRBD1. CDR3 size: 15 residues. The germline V gene encodes CDR1 MNHEY and CDR2 SMNVEV (reference sequence). V lost 5 bases to trimming and J lost 4 bases; unmatched junction nucleotides: 7. The CDR3 loop is CASSTQTGGAYGYTF. The DNA of the CDR3 is TGTGCCAGCAGTACACAGACAGGGGGCGCCTATGGCTACACCTTC.

This clone was observed a single time. The V call is TRBV7-3, the J call TRBJ2-1, with D perhaps TRBD1 (5 bases). Germline V gene data show CDR1 as SGHTA and CDR2 as FQGTGA. The V and J ends lost 1 base and 7 bases respectively, with 17 bases between them. The CDR3 contains 16 residues. CDR3 in amino acids: CASSLRPQARKNEQFF. In nucleotides, the CDR3 is TGTGCCAGCAGCTTAAGACCACAGGCTCGTAAAAATGAGCAGTTCTTC.

The chain has TRBV30 and TRBJ1-3, with D possibly TRBD1 on 6 matching bases. The V gene's germline CDR1 is GTSNPN and CDR2 SVGIG (reference sequence). Trimming stripped 2 bases from V and 0 bases from J, with 8 bases between. The CDR3 spans 14 residues. CDR3 DNA sequence: TGTGCCTGGAGTAGGGGGAACTCTGGAAACACCATATATTTT. Its protein is CAWSRGNSGNTIYF. The complete variable domain, with remaining parts taken from reference TRBV30 and TRBJ1-3, reads SQTIHQWPATLVQPVGSPLSLECTVEGTSNPNLYWYRQAAGRGLQLLFYSVGIGQISSEVPQNLSASRPQDRQFILSSKKLLLSDSGFYLCAWSRGNSGNTIYFGEGSWLTVV.

The rearrangement links TRBV30 to TRBJ1-2; 9 nucleotides agree with TRBD1. Looked up from germline, CDR1 is GTSNPN and CDR2 is SVGIG (reference sequence). CDR3 length: 15 residues. Trimming cost V 3 bases and J 0 bases; bases outside gene matches: 5. CDR3 region: CAWSPGQGSNYGYTF. The CDR3 DNA reads as TGTGCCTGGAGCCCGGGACAGGGTTCTAACTATGGCTACACCTTC.

The V call is TRBV14, the J call TRBJ1-2, with D unclear. Trimming removed 0 bases from V and 4 bases from J, with 6 bases in between. This CDR3 contains 13 residues. Germline V gene sequence: CDR1 SGHDN, CDR2 FVKESK. CDR3 protein: CASSQDGIYGYTF. The CDR3 nucleotides read TGTGCCAGCAGCCAAGATGGCATCTATGGCTACACCTTC.

CDR3 nucleotides: TGTGCCAGTAGTATAGTTGCGGGAGGGGGATATAGCAATCAGCCCCAGCATTTT. Its protein product is CASSIVAGGGYSNQPQHF. The V call is TRBV19, the J call TRBJ1-5; TRBD1 is a possible D gene (6 bases). There are 18 residues in the CDR3. CDR1 and CDR2 from the germline V gene are LNHDA and SQIVND (reference sequence). V was cut by 1 base and J by 0 bases, with 16 bases left in between.

J is TRBJ1-2 and V is TRBV29-1, with no clear D. V gave up 1 base and J gave up 0 bases, with 9 bases separating them. Germline CDR1 reads SQVTM; CDR2 reads ANQGSEA. The CDR3 runs 14 residues. In DNA, the CDR3 is TGCAGCGTTGAAGTACCCACAGCTAACTATGGCTACACCTTC. This encodes CSVEVPTANYGYTF.

The chain recombines TRBV7-8 with TRBJ2-1; 8 bases match TRBD1. The junction had 3 bases not matched to a gene; V was cut back by 3 bases and J by 5 bases. The CDR3 is 14 amino acids. Germline values: CDR1 SGHVS, CDR2 FQNEAQ. This CDR3 is CASSLDRVNNEQFF. The CDR3 nucleotides are TGTGCCAGCAGCTTGGACAGGGTCAACAATGAGCAGTTCTTC.

The chain employs TRBV2 and TRBJ1-1; tentatively, D is TRBD1 (5 bases). V was trimmed by 7 bases and J by 1 base, leaving 10 bases between them. Germline CDR1 and CDR2: SNHLY and FYNNEI. This CDR3 is built from 13 residues. CDR3 sequence reads: CASTVGENTEAFF. Written as DNA, the CDR3 is TGTGCCAGCACTGTAGGGGAGAACACTGAAGCTTTCTTT.

V is TRBV25-1 and J is TRBJ1-1; weak D call: TRBD1 (5 bases). Germline assignment: CDR1 MGHDK and CDR2 SYGVNS. The CDR3 loop spans 16 amino acids. Trimming took off 6 bases at V and 5 bases at J, with 22 bases between the two ends. For the CDR3, the DNA is TGTGCCAGCAGGCCCCCGCGGGGGGAAGGTGGGACTGAAGCTTTCTTT. As protein: CASRPPRGEGGTEAFF.

The rearrangement joins TRBV9 to TRBJ2-7, with 7 bases aligning to TRBD2. Germline CDR1 reads SGDLS; CDR2 reads YYNGEE. After removal of 2 bases from V and 1 base from J, the junction contained 6 bases not matched to a gene. The CDR3 sequence is 15 residues long. The CDR3 DNA follows: TGTGCCAGCAGCGTCGGCGGGGGTTTTTCCTACGAGCAGTACTTC. It encodes CASSVGGGFSYEQYF.

This chain joins TRBV7-9 and TRBJ2-7, with D possibly being TRBD2 (5 bases). Germline values: CDR1 SEHNR, CDR2 FQNEAQ (reference sequence). The CDR3 has 15 amino acids. V dropped 3 bases and J dropped 0 bases, with 12 bases sitting between them. Written as DNA, the CDR3 is TGTGCCAGCAGCTTCGTTGGACGGGACTCCTACGAGCAGTACTTC. As protein: CASSFVGRDSYEQYF.

The V gene is TRBV19, the J gene TRBJ2-5, with 11 bases aligning to TRBD1. V lost 1 base and J lost 7; bases outside the gene matches: 5. The CDR3 is 15 amino acids. Germline V lookup: CDR1 LNHDA, CDR2 SQIVND (reference sequence). CDR3 in amino acids: CASSIGTGGGVTQYF. The DNA for the CDR3 is TGTGCCAGTAGTATAGGGACAGGGGGCGGAGTGACCCAGTACTTC.

This chain uses TRBV27 with TRBJ1-1; D possibly corresponds to TRBD1 (6 bases). The CDR3 runs 16 residues. V was trimmed by 4 bases and J by 5 bases, leaving 20 bases between them. Germline-derived CDR1 and CDR2 are MNHEY and SMNVEV (reference sequence). DNA for the CDR3: TGTGCCAGCAGTTCGCTATTTGGGGGGGCGAATACTGAAGCTTTCTTT. It translates to CASSSLFGGANTEAFF.

The chain combines TRBV10-3 with TRBJ1-1; D ambiguous. The CDR3 extends over 13 amino acids. V gave up 0 bases and J gave up 0 bases, with 2 bases separating them. In germline, CDR1 is ENHRY, CDR2 SYGVKD. As DNA, the CDR3 is TGTGCCATCAGTGAGTCCATGAACACTGAAGCTTTCTTT. This encodes CAISESMNTEAFF.

The V and J genes are TRBV5-1 and TRBJ1-1, with D possibly matching TRBD1 (6 bases). CDR3 length equals 16 residues. The germline V gene encodes CDR1 SGHRS and CDR2 YFSETQ. Trimming stripped 0 bases from V and 2 bases from J, with 14 bases between. The CDR3 reads CASSLGGGRGNTEAFF. CDR3 coding DNA: TGCGCCAGCAGCTTGGGCGGGGGGCGAGGTAACACTGAAGCTTTCTTT.

In DNA form, the CDR3 reads TGTGCCAGCAGCCAAGATCAGGGAAGCGAGTCACCCCTCCACTTT. It encodes CASSQDQGSESPLHF. V gene TRBV3-1 (or the pseudogene TRBV3-2) combines with J gene TRBJ1-6, with TRBD1 as a possible D gene (5 bases). V was trimmed by 0 bases and J by 10 bases, leaving 13 bases between them. This CDR3 has 15 amino acids. Looked up from germline, CDR1 is LGHDT and CDR2 is YNNKEL (reference sequence).

The J gene is TRBJ2-6, the V gene TRBV5-1, with TRBD1 identical over 9 bases. V shed 5 bases and J 1 base; nucleotides not matched to a gene: 7. The germline V gene has CDR1 SGHRS and CDR2 YFSETQ. The CDR3 covers 17 residues. CDR3 residues: CASRPGTGSSGANVLTF. In DNA form, the CDR3 reads TGCGCCAGCAGACCCGGGACAGGGAGTTCTGGGGCCAACGTCCTGACTTTC.

The chain is built from TRBV5-1 and TRBJ1-2; 11 bases match TRBD1. The CDR3 contains 15 residues. V lost 4 bases to trimming and J lost 7 bases; unmatched junction nucleotides: 9. CDR1 and CDR2 from the germline V gene are SGHRS and YFSETQ. The CDR3 DNA reads TGCGCCAGCAGCCCGTTGGACAGGGGGCCGTCTGGCTACACCTTC. This codes for CASSPLDRGPSGYTF.

This sequence joins TRBV30 and TRBJ1-4, with D maybe TRBD1 (5 bases). This CDR3 comprises 15 residues. V shed 0 bases and J shed 7 bases, with 15 bases lying between them. The germline V gene has CDR1 GTSNPN and CDR2 SVGIG (reference sequence). CDR3 DNA sequence: TGTGCCTGGAGTGTCCCGGGGAGGGGCGGTGAAAAACTGTTTTTT. This encodes CAWSVPGRGGEKLFF.

The chain links TRBV9 to TRBJ2-2; D is perhaps TRBD1 (6 bases). This CDR3 is 13 amino acids long. V was trimmed by 3 bases and J by 4 bases, leaving 7 bases between them. CDR1 SGDLS and CDR2 YYNGEE come from the germline V gene. The CDR3 DNA sequence: TGTGCCAGCAGCGCGGACAGCACCGGGGAGCTGTTTTTT. Protein: CASSADSTGELFF.